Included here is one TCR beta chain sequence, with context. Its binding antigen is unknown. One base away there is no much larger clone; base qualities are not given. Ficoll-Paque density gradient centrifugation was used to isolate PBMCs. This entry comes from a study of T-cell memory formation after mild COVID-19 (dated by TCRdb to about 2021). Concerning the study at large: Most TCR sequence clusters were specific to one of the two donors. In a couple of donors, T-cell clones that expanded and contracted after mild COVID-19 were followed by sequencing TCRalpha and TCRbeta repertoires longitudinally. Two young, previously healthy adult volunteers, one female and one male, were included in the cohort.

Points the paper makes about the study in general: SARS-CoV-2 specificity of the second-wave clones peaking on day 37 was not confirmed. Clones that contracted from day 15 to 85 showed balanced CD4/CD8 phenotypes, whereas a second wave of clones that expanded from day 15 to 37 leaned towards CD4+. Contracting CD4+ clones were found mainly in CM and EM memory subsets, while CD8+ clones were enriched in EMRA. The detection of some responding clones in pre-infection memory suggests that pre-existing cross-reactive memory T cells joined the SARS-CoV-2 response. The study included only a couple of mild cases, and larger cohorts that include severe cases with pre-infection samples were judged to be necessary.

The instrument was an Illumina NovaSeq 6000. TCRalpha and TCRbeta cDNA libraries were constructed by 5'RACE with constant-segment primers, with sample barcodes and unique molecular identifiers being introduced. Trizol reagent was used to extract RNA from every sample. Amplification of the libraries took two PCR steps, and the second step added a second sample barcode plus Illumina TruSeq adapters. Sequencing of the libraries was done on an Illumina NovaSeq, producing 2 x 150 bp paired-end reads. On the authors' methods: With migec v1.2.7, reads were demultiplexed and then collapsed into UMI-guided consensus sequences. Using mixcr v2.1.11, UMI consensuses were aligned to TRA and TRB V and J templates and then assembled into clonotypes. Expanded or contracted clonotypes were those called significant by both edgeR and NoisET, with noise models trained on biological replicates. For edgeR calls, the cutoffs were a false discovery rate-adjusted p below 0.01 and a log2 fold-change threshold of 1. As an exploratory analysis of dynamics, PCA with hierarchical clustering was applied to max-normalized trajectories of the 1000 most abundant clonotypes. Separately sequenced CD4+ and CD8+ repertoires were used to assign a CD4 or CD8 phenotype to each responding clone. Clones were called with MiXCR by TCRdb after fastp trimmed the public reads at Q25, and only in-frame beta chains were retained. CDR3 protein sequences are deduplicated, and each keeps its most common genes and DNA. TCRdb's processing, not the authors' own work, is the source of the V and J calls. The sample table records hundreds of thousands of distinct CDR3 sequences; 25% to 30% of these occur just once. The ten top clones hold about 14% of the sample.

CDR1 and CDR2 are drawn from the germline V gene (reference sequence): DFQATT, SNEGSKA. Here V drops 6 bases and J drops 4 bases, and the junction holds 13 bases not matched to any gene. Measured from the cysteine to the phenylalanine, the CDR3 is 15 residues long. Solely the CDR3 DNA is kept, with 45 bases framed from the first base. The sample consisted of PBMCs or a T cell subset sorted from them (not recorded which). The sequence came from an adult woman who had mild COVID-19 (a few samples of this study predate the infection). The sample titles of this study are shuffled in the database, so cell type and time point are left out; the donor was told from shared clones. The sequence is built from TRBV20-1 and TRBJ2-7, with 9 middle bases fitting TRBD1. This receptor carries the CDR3 CSAQARDRVIYEQYF. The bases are TGCAGTGCCCAGGCTAGGGACAGGGTTATTTACGAGCAGTACTTC.